This is a list of T cell receptor beta chains from one sample in a study of PD-1 blockade in classical Hodgkin lymphoma. The method was immunoSEQ multiplex PCR; TCRdb's version includes in-frame clones alone and lacks a portion of them. The repertoire holds roughly 20,000 clones, with about three quarters as singletons. The specimen was peripheral blood mononuclear cells (PBMCs), collected before the fourth cycle of nivolumab. The receptors come from a human donor with classical Hodgkin lymphoma. The CDR3 runs from the conserved cysteine through the conserved F or W. D genes are given only for firm matches. Expanded clones get a size class; other rows say once, few or many, or leave the size out.

v_gene	abundance	d_gene	j_gene	CDR3nt	CDR3aa
TRBV9	NA	TRBD1	TRBJ2-3	TGTGCCAGCAGCGTAGACCCACAGGGGACAGATACGCAGTATTTT	CASSVDPQGTDTQYF
TRBV18	NA	TRBD2	TRBJ2-7	TGTGCCAGCTCACGTTTCCTAGCGGAGAGCTCCTACGAGCAGTACTTC	CASSRFLAESSYEQYF
TRBV7-6	NA	TRBD2	TRBJ2-3	TGTGCCAGCAGCTTAGCGCGGGAGTCGGCAGATACGCAGTATTTT	CASSLARESADTQYF
TRBV7-2	NA	NA	TRBJ2-5	TGTGCCAGCACCCCGACGCGACTCGAAGAGACCCAGTACTTC	CASTPTRLEETQYF
TRBV29-1	NA	TRBD2	TRBJ2-7	TGCAGCGTTGATGGCGGGAGTGGCGAGCAGTACTTC	CSVDGGSGEQYF
TRBV25-1	once	TRBD2	TRBJ2-1	TGTGCCAGTCGGACTAGCGGCGGATACAATGAGCAGTTCTTC	CASRTSGGYNEQFF
TRBV27	NA	NA	TRBJ2-1	TGTGCCAGCTCCCCAGGGAGCTCCTACAATGAGCAGTTCTTC	CASSPGSSYNEQFF
TRBV6-1	NA	NA	TRBJ1-6	TGTGCCAGCAGTATATACGGGGACCTTTACTTT	CASSIYGDLYF
TRBV7-6	NA	NA	TRBJ2-7	TGTGCCAGCAGCTTAGGGGCCACCTACGAGCAGTACTTC	CASSLGATYEQYF
TRBV5-1	NA	NA	TRBJ1-5	TGCGCCAGCAGCTTGGACGGGGGCCCCAATCAGCCCCAGCATTTT	CASSLDGGPNQPQHF
TRBV5-1	once	TRBD1	TRBJ1-2	TGCGCCAGCAGCACCAGGGACAGGGGGCAGTTCGGCTACACCTTC	CASSTRDRGQFGYTF
TRBV2	NA	NA	TRBJ1-4	TGTGCCAGCAGTGAATCCTATCCGGATCACGAAAAACTGTTTTTT	CASSESYPDHEKLFF
TRBV23-1	NA	NA	TRBJ2-7	TGCGCCAGCAGTCACCAGGGACCCCTCTACGAGCAGTACTTC	CASSHQGPLYEQYF
TRBV28	NA	TRBD1	TRBJ1-2	TGTGCCATCCTGAAGACAGGGGGGTTTGGCTACACCTTC	CAILKTGGFGYTF
TRBV6-6	once	NA	TRBJ2-7	TGTGCCAGCAGTTACCTCGAAGGGGGGGTAGAGCAGTACTTC	CASSYLEGGVEQYF
TRBV2	NA	TRBD2	TRBJ2-3	TGTGCCAGCAGCGGGACTAGCTACACAGATACGCAGTATTTT	CASSGTSYTDTQYF
TRBV5-1	NA	NA	TRBJ2-3	TGCGCCAGCAGCTTGGGACCCCCTAGCACAGATACGCAGTATTTT	CASSLGPPSTDTQYF
TRBV28	NA	NA	TRBJ2-7	TGTGCCAGCAGTCGTGACCCCCTCCACGAGCAGTACTTC	CASSRDPLHEQYF
TRBV5-1	NA	NA	TRBJ1-5	TGCGCCAGCAGCTTGTTGGGTGAGGGCAATCAGCCCCAGCATTTT	CASSLLGEGNQPQHF
TRBV7-9	NA	TRBD1	TRBJ1-2	TGTGCCAGCAGCGGCCCTCAGGGGGCTGGCTATGGCTACACCTTC	CASSGPQGAGYGYTF
TRBV6-5	NA	NA	TRBJ2-7	TGTGCCAGCAGTTACGGCGCGGGTTACTACGAGCAGTACTTC	CASSYGAGYYEQYF
TRBV19	NA	TRBD1	TRBJ2-7	TGTGCCAGTAGTAACAGGGGGATCTCCTACGAGCAGTACTTC	CASSNRGISYEQYF
TRBV5-1	few	NA	TRBJ2-5	TGCGCCAGCAGCTTGGCGGGGGACATCCAAGAGACCCAGTACTTC	CASSLAGDIQETQYF
TRBV10-3	NA	NA	TRBJ2-7	TGTGCCATCAGTCCCAGTCCCTACGAGCAGTACTTC	CAISPSPYEQYF
TRBV5-3	NA	TRBD1	TRBJ1-2	TGTGCCAGAAGCCCACGGGACAGGGGGCTTGATGGCTACACCTTC	CARSPRDRGLDGYTF
TRBV7-8	few	NA	TRBJ2-5	TGTGCCAGCAGCTCAGCGCGGGGTCTCGGGGAGACCCAGTACTTC	CASSSARGLGETQYF
TRBV5-1	few	NA	TRBJ1-2	TGCGCCAGCAGCTTGGGGACAGTAGAGTATGGCTACACCTTC	CASSLGTVEYGYTF
TRBV27	few	NA	TRBJ2-3	TGTGCCAGCAAATTAAGGCAAACAGATACGCAGTATTTT	CASKLRQTDTQYF
TRBV27	NA	NA	TRBJ2-2	TGTGCCAGCAGTGAGGTCACGAACACCGGGGAGCTGTTTTTT	CASSEVTNTGELFF
TRBV30	NA	TRBD1	TRBJ2-1	TGTGCCTGGAGCGGACCGGGACAGGGGTACAATGAGCAGTTCTTC	CAWSGPGQGYNEQFF
TRBV5-4	once	NA	TRBJ2-7	TGTGCCAGCCGCAAACCCGGACAGCCCCCTGTCGAGCAGTACTTC	CASRKPGQPPVEQYF
TRBV7-6	NA	TRBD2	TRBJ2-7	TGTGCCAGCAGCCCAGCGGGAGGGTCCTACGAGCAGTACTTC	CASSPAGGSYEQYF
TRBV27	NA	TRBD1	TRBJ1-5	TGTGCCAGCAAAATAACAGGGGGTGATCAGCCCCAGCATTTT	CASKITGGDQPQHF
TRBV7-6	few	TRBD2	TRBJ2-7	TGTGCCAGCAGCTTAGGAGAGGGGACTAGCGGTGTTTACGAGCAGTACTTC	CASSLGEGTSGVYEQYF
TRBV29-1	NA	NA	TRBJ2-5	TGCAGCGTTGAACGTCAGGGGCGACGCGGATGGGGCCAAGAGACCCAGTACTTC	CSVERQGRRGWGQETQYF
TRBV18	NA	NA	TRBJ1-1	TGTGCCAGCTCACCAGCGACAGGAGAAGCTTTCTTT	CASSPATGEAFF
TRBV21-1	NA	NA	TRBJ2-5	TGTGCCAGCAGCAAAGTCGATCGGGAGACCCAGTACTTC	CASSKVDRETQYF
TRBV7-8	NA	TRBD2	TRBJ2-3	TGTGCCAGCAGCCTGTCTCGCGGGAGAAAGGCGGATACGCAGTATTTT	CASSLSRGRKADTQYF
TRBV21-1	NA	NA	TRBJ1-3	TGTGCCAGCAGCCTAGGAGGAAGGAAGGATTGGGGAAACACCATATATTTT	CASSLGGRKDWGNTIYF
TRBV19	NA	NA	TRBJ2-1	TGTGCCAGTAGAAGCGGACAGCACCCCTACAATGAGCAGTTCTTC	CASRSGQHPYNEQFF
TRBV7-9	NA	NA	TRBJ1-3	TGTGCCAGCAGTCCCGGGACCTTCTCTGGAAACACCATATATTTT	CASSPGTFSGNTIYF
TRBV9	NA	NA	TRBJ1-1	TGTGCCAGCAGCGTAGGTGTTTACACTGAAGCTTTCTTT	CASSVGVYTEAFF
TRBV11-3	NA	TRBD2	TRBJ2-1	TGTGCCAGCAGCCCAGAGGGGACTAGCGGGATAGATGAGCAGTTCTTC	CASSPEGTSGIDEQFF
TRBV7-2	NA	NA	TRBJ1-1	TGTGCCAGCAGCCGCCTTCGCGTGAACACTGAAGCTTTCTTT	CASSRLRVNTEAFF
TRBV9	NA	NA	TRBJ2-3	TGTGCCAGCAGCCCCCGGGACAAACCTAGCACAGATACGCAGTATTTT	CASSPRDKPSTDTQYF
TRBV7-9	NA	NA	TRBJ2-1	TGTGCCAGCAGCTCCGGTGCTGCGGGTGAGCAGTTCTTC	CASSSGAAGEQFF
TRBV6-5	NA	NA	TRBJ2-7	TGTGCCAGCAGTTACTCGACAGAGCCCACCTACGAGCAGTACTTC	CASSYSTEPTYEQYF
TRBV19	NA	NA	TRBJ1-4	TGTGCCAGTGGGACCCTTAATGAAAAACTGTTTTTT	CASGTLNEKLFF
TRBV19	NA	NA	TRBJ1-3	TGTGCCACTAATCTCGCTGTGGGAAACACCATATATTTT	CATNLAVGNTIYF
TRBV27	few	NA	TRBJ2-3	TGTGCCAGCAGTTCCGCTAATCTGGTGGGTAGCACAGATACGCAGTATTTT	CASSSANLVGSTDTQYF
TRBV11-2	NA	NA	TRBJ2-2	TGTGCCAGCAGCTTAGTACAGTACACCGGGGAGCTGTTTTTT	CASSLVQYTGELFF
TRBV29-1	once	TRBD2	TRBJ2-1	TGCAGCGTTGAAGATAAGCGGGGGACTACGGATGAGCAGTTCTTC	CSVEDKRGTTDEQFF
TRBV19	NA	NA	TRBJ2-3	TGTGCCAGTAGTATAATCGTTAGCAGCACAGATACGCAGTATTTT	CASSIIVSSTDTQYF
TRBV20-1	few	NA	TRBJ2-7	TGCAGTGCTACCGACTACGAGCAGTACTTC	CSATDYEQYF
TRBV9	NA	NA	TRBJ2-7	TGTGCCAGCAGCGGCCCCGAGGGGGAGCAGTACTTC	CASSGPEGEQYF
TRBV29-1	NA	NA	TRBJ2-5	TGCAGCGGGCTAAGGGACGGGGAGACCCAGTACTTC	CSGLRDGETQYF
TRBV2	NA	TRBD1	TRBJ1-5	TGTGCCAGCACGGGACAGGGGGTGGTCAATCAGCCCCAGCATTTT	CASTGQGVVNQPQHF
TRBV5-4	medium-sized	NA	TRBJ1-5	TGTGCCAGCAGCCTAACCTTTGGGGGCGGAGGCAATCAGCCCCAGCATTTT	CASSLTFGGGGNQPQHF